These 31 T cell receptor beta chains were sequenced from one sample in a study of blood T cell repertoires in COVID-19. Clones were read by immunoSEQ multiplex PCR, and TCRdb kept only the in-frame ones, dropping some. The sample lists over 100,000 clones, 70% to 90% seen once, with approximately 10% in the top ten. What was sequenced was peripheral blood. Receptors were obtained from a man in his forties or fifties with acute or convalescent COVID-19.

This sequence joins TRBV3-1 (or the pseudogene TRBV3-2) and TRBJ2-5, with a possible D match to TRBD2 (7 bases). Trimming removed 2 bases from V and 4 bases from J, with 20 bases in between. This CDR3 is built from 17 residues. Per the germline V gene, CDR1 is LGHDT and CDR2 is YNNKEL (reference sequence). CDR3 residues: CASSQTAGLKGGETQYF. The CDR3 DNA sequence: TGTGCCAGCAGCCAAACAGCGGGACTGAAGGGGGGAGAGACCCAGTACTTC.

The table lists this clone with a count of one. The rearrangement joins TRBV18 to TRBJ2-1; unclear D gene. Germline V gene sequence: CDR1 KGHSH, CDR2 LQKENI. V was shortened by 1 base and J by 6 bases, with 10 bases between the two germline ends. The CDR3 totals 14 residues. CDR3 nucleotides: TGTGCCAGCTCACCACGAGCGAATTTCAATGAGCAGTTCTTC. Translation gives CASSPRANFNEQFF.

The chain links TRBV5-1 to TRBJ2-1; 9 bases are shared with TRBD1. The V gene's germline CDR1 is SGHRS and CDR2 YFSETQ. The J segment lost 2 bases and the V segment lost 4 bases, leaving 4 bases of the junction unmatched. This CDR3 spans 15 amino acids. The CDR3 DNA reads as TGCGCCAGCAGCGCCGGGACAGGGACCTACAATGAGCAGTTCTTC. As protein: CASSAGTGTYNEQFF. Full variable domain (rest looked up from reference TRBV5-1 and TRBJ2-1): KAGVTQTPRYLIKTRGQQVTLSCSPISGHRSVSWYQQTPGQGLQFLFEYFSETQRNKGNFPGRFSGRQFSNSRSEMNVSTLELGDSALYLCASSAGTGTYNEQFFGPGTRLTVL.

This chain uses TRBV7-2 with TRBJ1-5; no reliable D call. The V end lost 2 bases, the J end lost 7 bases, and 6 bases lay between the germline ends. Germline lookup yields CDR1 SGHTA and CDR2 FQGNSA. The CDR3 is 12 residues long. For the CDR3, the DNA is TGTGCCAGCAGCTTACACGGGCAGCCCCAGCATTTT. Residues: CASSLHGQPQHF.

The chain joins TRBV7-8 to TRBJ1-2, with 7 positions matching TRBD1. The CDR3 totals 14 residues. The germline gives CDR1 SGHVS, CDR2 FQNEAQ. V lost 4 bases, J lost 1 base, and 3 bases stayed unmatched. CDR3 DNA: TGTGCCAGCAGCTCCACAGGGGTTAACTATGGCTACACCTTC. This sequence encodes CASSSTGVNYGYTF.

DNA of the CDR3: TGTGCCAGCTCAGCGACAGGGAGGAATCAGCCCCAGCATTTT. Protein product: CASSATGRNQPQHF. This chain connects TRBV18 to TRBJ1-5, with TRBD1 matching 7 bases. The germline gives CDR1 KGHSH, CDR2 LQKENI. V was pared by 5 bases and J by 4 bases, with 5 bases of the junction left unmatched. This CDR3 is 14 amino acids long.

CDR3 amino acids: CASSALIGGGSGYTF. Here the CDR3 DNA reads TGTGCCAGCAGTGCACTTATCGGAGGGGGCTCTGGCTACACCTTC. The gene calls are TRBV6-4 and TRBJ1-2, with TRBD1 matching 7 bases. The V segment lost 4 bases and the J segment 7 bases; nucleotides outside the gene matches: 12. CDR3 length equals 15 residues. CDR1 is MRHNA, CDR2 SNTAGT, per germline.

The genes are TRBV28 and TRBJ1-2; TRBD1 is a possible D gene (5 bases). Germline loops: CDR1 MDHEN, CDR2 SYDVKM. V was shortened by 3 bases and J by 8 bases, with 13 bases between the two germline ends. CDR3 length: 13 amino acids. CDR3 DNA: TGTGCCAGCAGTTTGGGTTGGAGGGACGGCTACACCTTC. It translates to CASSLGWRDGYTF.

This chain uses TRBV4-1 with TRBJ1-5, with 8 bases lining up with TRBD1. The CDR3 totals 15 residues. The germline gives CDR1 MGHRA, CDR2 YSYEKL. J gave up 1 base and V 4 bases, and 3 bases lay outside the gene matches. CDR3 region: CASSLRTGSNQPQHF. The CDR3 DNA is TGCGCCAGCAGCCTTAGGACAGGGAGCAATCAGCCCCAGCATTTT.

Concerning this clone: Its ends do not fully match the called genes, so a read error is possible. The chain joins TRBV28 to TRBJ1-6; D not certain. This CDR3 region has 13 residues. Germline assignment: CDR1 MDHEN and CDR2 SYDVKM. DNA of the CDR3: TGTGCCAACAGTGGGCAGAGGGATTCACCCCTCCACTTT. Translation gives CANSGQRDSPLHF.

CDR3 in amino acids: CASRFSGKGVYEQYF. In DNA, the CDR3 is TGTGCAAGTCGCTTTAGCGGGAAAGGGGTCTACGAGCAGTACTTC. V usage is TRBV12-2 and J usage is TRBJ2-7; the D call TRBD2 from the table was never checked on the DNA. TRBV12-2 is deemed a pseudogene. The CDR3 has 15 amino acids.

V and J are TRBV28 and TRBJ1-5, with D tentatively TRBD1 (5 bases). CDR1 is MDHEN and CDR2 is SYDVKM in the germline V gene. The CDR3 covers 18 residues. V lost 5 bases and J 5 bases, leaving 25 bases between the germline ends. This chain's CDR3 is CASSPSPGLGALDQPQHF. The CDR3 DNA reads as TGTGCCAGCAGTCCATCCCCTGGGTTAGGGGCGCTGGATCAGCCCCAGCATTTT.

J is TRBJ1-1 and V is TRBV6-6; D not resolved. The CDR3 has 12 residues. V gave up 5 bases and J gave up 5 bases, with 9 bases separating them. CDR1 and CDR2 from the germline V gene are MNHNY and SVGAGI (reference sequence). This CDR3 is CASSRPETEAFF. DNA for the CDR3: TGTGCCAGCAGTCGCCCTGAGACTGAAGCTTTCTTT.

The chain carries TRBV5-1 and TRBJ2-7; D is perhaps TRBD2 (6 bases). V dropped 4 bases and J dropped 2 bases, with 13 bases sitting between them. CDR3 length equals 14 residues. Germline V gene sequence: CDR1 SGHRS, CDR2 YFSETQ. The CDR3 reads CASSPGALTYEQYF. In DNA form, the CDR3 reads TGCGCCAGCAGCCCGGGAGCCCTTACCTACGAGCAGTACTTC.

The chain carries TRBV11-2 and TRBJ1-2, with no clear D. The V and J ends lost 5 bases and 4 bases respectively, with 11 bases between them. The CDR3 contains 13 residues. Germline loops: CDR1 SGHAT, CDR2 FQNNGV. The CDR3 nucleotides are TGTGCCAGCAGCCCCCGGGGAAGCTATGGCTACACCTTC. It translates to CASSPRGSYGYTF.

The V call is TRBV6-4, the J call TRBJ2-1; TRBD1 matches at 8 bases. From germline, CDR1 is MRHNA and CDR2 SNTAGT. This CDR3 contains 14 residues. Trimming at V came to 5 bases and at J to 8 bases, leaving 8 bases not matched to a gene. CDR3 nucleotide sequence: TGTGCCAGCAGTTTCCAGGGGGCAAGCGATGAGCAGTTCTTC. It translates to CASSFQGASDEQFF.

This clone was detected only a few times. The rearrangement joins TRBV10-1 to TRBJ2-3; 7 positions agree with TRBD2. This CDR3 is built from 19 residues. J gave up 0 bases and V 2 bases, and 14 bases lay outside the gene matches. Per the germline V gene, CDR1 is WNHNN and CDR2 is SYGVQD (reference sequence). DNA for the CDR3: TGCGCCAGCAGTGAGGCAACGGGGGGAATCCCGACCAGCACAGATACGCAGTATTTT. Translation gives CASSEATGGIPTSTDTQYF.

This chain joins TRBV6-5 and TRBJ1-2; 7 nucleotides align to TRBD1. Germline-derived CDR1 and CDR2 are MNHEY and SVGAGI. The CDR3 covers 14 residues. The J segment lost 8 bases and the V segment lost 0 bases, leaving 6 bases of the junction unmatched. The CDR3 loop is CASSYSQGVRGYTF. The DNA for the CDR3 is TGTGCCAGCAGTTACTCGCAGGGGGTTCGGGGCTACACCTTC.

The chain couples TRBV30 to TRBJ1-5, with 9 bases aligning to TRBD1. After removal of 2 bases from V and 6 bases from J, the junction contained 8 bases not matched to a gene. Germline V lookup: CDR1 GTSNPN, CDR2 SVGIG (reference sequence). The CDR3 has 15 residues. The CDR3 loop is CAWSTGQGIGQPQHF. The DNA of the CDR3 is TGTGCCTGGAGTACGGGACAGGGCATAGGTCAGCCCCAGCATTTT. The whole variable domain, filled in from reference TRBV30 and TRBJ1-5, reads SQTIHQWPATLVQPVGSPLSLECTVEGTSNPNLYWYRQAAGRGLQLLFYSVGIGQISSEVPQNLSASRPQDRQFILSSKKLLLSDSGFYLCAWSTGQGIGQPQHFGDGTRLSIL.

This chain connects TRBV7-6 to TRBJ1-5; 8 bases agree with TRBD1. This CDR3 contains 15 residues. V lost 3 bases to trimming and J lost 3 bases; unmatched junction nucleotides: 4. Germline loops: CDR1 SGHVS, CDR2 FNYEAQ. DNA of the CDR3: TGTGCCAGCAGCTTGACAGGGGAGTTCAATCAGCCCCAGCATTTT. Translated, it gives CASSLTGEFNQPQHF.

The chain joins TRBV5-1 to TRBJ1-1; 8 nucleotides match TRBD1. The CDR3 contains 15 residues. From germline, CDR1 is SGHRS and CDR2 YFSETQ. After removal of 4 bases from V and 1 base from J, the junction contained 6 bases not matched to a gene. The CDR3 is CASSLSGTGNTEAFF. The CDR3 DNA reads as TGCGCCAGCAGCCTCTCCGGGACAGGGAACACTGAAGCTTTCTTT.

About this clone itself: The sample holds other DNA sequences that translate to the same CDR3. V usage is TRBV7-2 and J usage is TRBJ2-5; possibly TRBD1 for D (6 bases). The CDR3 loop spans 14 amino acids. Germline CDR1 reads SGHTA; CDR2 reads FQGNSA. V lost 1 base, J lost 4 bases, and 10 bases lay in between. CDR3 sequence: CASSLGGGRETQYF. CDR3 nucleotides: TGTGCCAGCAGCTTAGGAGGGGGAAGAGAGACCCAGTACTTC.

The V call is TRBV2, the J call TRBJ2-7; D ambiguous. Germline values: CDR1 SNHLY, CDR2 FYNNEI. Between the trimmed V and J ends, which lost 5 bases and 7 bases, there was a span of 12 bases. This CDR3 contains 12 residues. In nucleotides, the CDR3 is TGTGCCAGCAGTCCGCACACGTTTGAGCAGTACTTC. This encodes CASSPHTFEQYF.

V gene TRBV18 combines with J gene TRBJ1-1, with 9 bases aligning to TRBD1. The CDR3 sequence is 17 residues long. The germline gives CDR1 KGHSH, CDR2 LQKENI. V shed 4 bases and J 0 bases; nucleotides not matched to a gene: 9. The CDR3 reads CASSLLVTGGLNTEAFF. The CDR3 bases are TGTGCCAGCTCACTCCTCGTGACAGGGGGGTTGAACACTGAAGCTTTCTTT.

The chain recombines TRBV27 with TRBJ2-4; D uncertain. V was shortened by 5 bases and J by 0 bases, with 11 bases between the two germline ends. This CDR3 is 15 amino acids long. Looked up from germline, CDR1 is MNHEY and CDR2 is SMNVEV (reference sequence). CDR3 sequence: CASSELTLAKNIQYF. In nucleotides, the CDR3 is TGTGCCAGCAGTGAGTTAACTCTAGCCAAAAACATTCAGTACTTC.

The chain uses TRBV5-1 and TRBJ1-1; D is ambiguous. Germline V CDR1 and CDR2: SGHRS, YFSETQ. V dropped 2 bases and J dropped 0 bases, with 17 bases sitting between them. This CDR3 is 17 amino acids long. For the CDR3, the DNA is TGCGCCAGCAGCTTAGGTCTAGTGTGGTCCCTGAACACTGAAGCTTTCTTT. This sequence encodes CASSLGLVWSLNTEAFF.

This sequence joins TRBV5-1 and TRBJ2-2, with 14 positions matching TRBD2. This CDR3 region has 17 residues. The germline gives CDR1 SGHRS, CDR2 YFSETQ. The V gene end was trimmed by 2 bases and the J gene end by 5 bases; junction bases not matched to a gene: 5. The CDR3, as DNA: TGCGCCAGCAGCTTATTGACTAGCGGGGGGGTAACCGGGGAGCTGTTTTTT. Translated, it gives CASSLLTSGGVTGELFF.

The chain is built from TRBV5-4 and TRBJ2-5, with D unresolved. This CDR3 region has 14 residues. The V gene's germline CDR1 is SGHNT and CDR2 YYREEE (reference sequence). The V end lost 1 base, the J end lost 5 bases, and 12 bases lay between the germline ends. This chain's CDR3 is CASSLRSALETQYF. CDR3 coding DNA: TGTGCCAGCAGCTTGAGGAGCGCCCTCGAGACCCAGTACTTC.

The chain carries TRBV28 and TRBJ2-1, with 8 bases aligning to TRBD2. V lost 3 bases to trimming and J lost 6 bases; unmatched junction nucleotides: 4. The CDR3 contains 14 residues. Germline CDR1 is MDHEN and CDR2 is SYDVKM. The DNA of the CDR3 is TGTGCCAGCAGTTTTCGCGGGAGGTCCAATGAGCAGTTCTTC. It specifies CASSFRGRSNEQFF.

J is TRBJ1-1 and V is TRBV10-3; D uncertain. The CDR3 spans 15 residues. The germline V gene has CDR1 ENHRY and CDR2 SYGVKD. The V end lost 1 base, the J end lost 2 bases, and 11 bases lay between the germline ends. CDR3 loop: CAISEFSSVNTEAFF. The CDR3 DNA sequence: TGTGCCATCAGTGAGTTTAGCAGCGTCAACACTGAAGCTTTCTTT.

V gene TRBV5-1 combines with J gene TRBJ1-1; D possibly corresponds to TRBD1 (5 bases). The germline V and J ends were trimmed by 0 bases and 2 bases, with 8 bases remaining between them. This CDR3 contains 14 residues. CDR1 and CDR2 from the germline V gene are SGHRS and YFSETQ. The CDR3 DNA is TGCGCCAGCAGCTTGGGACGGACAAACACTGAAGCTTTCTTT. Amino acid sequence: CASSLGRTNTEAFF.